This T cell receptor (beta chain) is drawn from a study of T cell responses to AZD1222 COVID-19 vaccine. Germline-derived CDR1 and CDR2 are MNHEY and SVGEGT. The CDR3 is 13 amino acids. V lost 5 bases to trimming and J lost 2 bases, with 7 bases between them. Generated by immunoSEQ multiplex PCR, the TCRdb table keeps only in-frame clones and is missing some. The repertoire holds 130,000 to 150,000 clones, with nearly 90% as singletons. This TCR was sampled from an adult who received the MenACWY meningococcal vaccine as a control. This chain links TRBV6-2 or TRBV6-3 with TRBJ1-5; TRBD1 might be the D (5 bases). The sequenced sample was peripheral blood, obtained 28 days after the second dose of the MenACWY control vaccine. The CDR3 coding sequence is TGTGCCAGCAGTACACAGGGCAATCAGCCCCAGCATTTT. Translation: CASSTQGNQPQHF.